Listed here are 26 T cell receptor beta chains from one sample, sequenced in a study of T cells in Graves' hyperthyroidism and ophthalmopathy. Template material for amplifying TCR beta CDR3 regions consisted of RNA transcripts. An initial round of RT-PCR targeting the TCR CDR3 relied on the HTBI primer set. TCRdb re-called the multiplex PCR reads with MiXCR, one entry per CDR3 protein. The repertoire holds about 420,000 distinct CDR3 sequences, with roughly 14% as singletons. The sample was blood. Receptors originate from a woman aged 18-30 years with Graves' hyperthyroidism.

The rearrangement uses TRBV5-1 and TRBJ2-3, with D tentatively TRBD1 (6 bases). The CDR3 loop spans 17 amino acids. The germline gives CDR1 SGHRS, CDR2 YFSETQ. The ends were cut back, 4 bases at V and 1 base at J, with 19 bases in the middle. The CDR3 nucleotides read TGCGCCAGCAGCAGGCACAGGGTATCATCAGGCACAGATACGCAGTATTTT. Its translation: CASSRHRVSSGTDTQYF.

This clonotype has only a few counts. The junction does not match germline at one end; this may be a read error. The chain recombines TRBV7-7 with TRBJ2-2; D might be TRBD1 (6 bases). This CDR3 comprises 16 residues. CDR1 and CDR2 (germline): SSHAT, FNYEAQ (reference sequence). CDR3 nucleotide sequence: TGTGCTAGCAGCCCGACCCCCGGGACAACCACCGGGGAGCTGTTTTTT. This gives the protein CASSPTPGTTTGELFF.

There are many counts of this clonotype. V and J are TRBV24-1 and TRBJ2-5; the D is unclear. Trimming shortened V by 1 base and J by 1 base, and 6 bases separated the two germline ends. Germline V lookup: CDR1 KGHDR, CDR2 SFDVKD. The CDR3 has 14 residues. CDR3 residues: CATSDFQSQETQYF. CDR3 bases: TGTGCCACCAGTGATTTCCAGAGCCAAGAGACCCAGTACTTC.

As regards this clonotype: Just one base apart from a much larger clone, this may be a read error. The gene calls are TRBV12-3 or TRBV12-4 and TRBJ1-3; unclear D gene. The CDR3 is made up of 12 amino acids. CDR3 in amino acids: CSSSVSGNTIYF. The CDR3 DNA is TGTTCCAGCTCCGTCTCTGGAAACACCATATATTTT.

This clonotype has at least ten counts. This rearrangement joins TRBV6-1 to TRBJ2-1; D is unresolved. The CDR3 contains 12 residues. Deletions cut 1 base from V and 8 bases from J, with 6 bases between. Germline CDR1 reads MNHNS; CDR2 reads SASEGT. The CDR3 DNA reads TGTGCCAGCAGTGAAGTGAGGTATGAGCAGTTCTTC. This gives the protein CASSEVRYEQFF.

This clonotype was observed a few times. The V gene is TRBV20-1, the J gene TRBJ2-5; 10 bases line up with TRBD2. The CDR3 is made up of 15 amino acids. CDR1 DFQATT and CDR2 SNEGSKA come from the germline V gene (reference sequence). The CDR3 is CSAIVAGGLEETQYF. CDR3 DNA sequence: TGCAGCGCCATTGTAGCGGGAGGTTTGGAAGAGACCCAGTACTTC.

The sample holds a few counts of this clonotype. CDR3 sequence (DNA): TGTGCCAGCCGCCCGACAGCTCAAGAGACCCAGTACTTC. Translating gives CASRPTAQETQYF. The V gene is TRBV5-5, the J gene TRBJ2-5, with D perhaps matching TRBD1 (5 bases). V dropped 7 bases and J dropped 2 bases, with 12 bases sitting between them. The CDR3 is 13 residues long. The germline V gene has CDR1 SGHKS and CDR2 YYEKEE (reference sequence).

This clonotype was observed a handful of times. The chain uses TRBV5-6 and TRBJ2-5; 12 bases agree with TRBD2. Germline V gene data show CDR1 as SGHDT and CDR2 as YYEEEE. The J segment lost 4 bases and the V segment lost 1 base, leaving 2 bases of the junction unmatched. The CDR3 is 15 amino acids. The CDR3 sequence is CASSLLLAGGETQYF. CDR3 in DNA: TGTGCCAGCAGCTTGTTACTAGCGGGGGGAGAGACCCAGTACTTC.

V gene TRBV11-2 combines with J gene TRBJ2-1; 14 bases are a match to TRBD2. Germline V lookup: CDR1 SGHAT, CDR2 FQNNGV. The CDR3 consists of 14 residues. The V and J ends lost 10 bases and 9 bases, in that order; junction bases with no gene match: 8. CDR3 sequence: CATPTSGRGREQFF. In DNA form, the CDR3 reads TGTGCCACCCCGACTAGCGGGAGGGGTCGTGAGCAGTTCTTC. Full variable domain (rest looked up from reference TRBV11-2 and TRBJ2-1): EAGVAQSPRYKIIEKRQSVAFWCNPISGHATLYWYQQILGQGPKLLIQFQNNGVVDDSQLPKDRFSAERLKGVDSTLKIQPAKLEDSAVYLCATPTSGRGREQFFGPGTRLTVL.

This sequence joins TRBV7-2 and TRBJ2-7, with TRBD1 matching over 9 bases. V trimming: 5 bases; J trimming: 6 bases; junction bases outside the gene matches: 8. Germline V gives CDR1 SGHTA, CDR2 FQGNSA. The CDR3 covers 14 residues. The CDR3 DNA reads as TGTGCCAGCAGCCGGGACAGGGCCCTCTCCGAGCAGTACTTC. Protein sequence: CASSRDRALSEQYF.

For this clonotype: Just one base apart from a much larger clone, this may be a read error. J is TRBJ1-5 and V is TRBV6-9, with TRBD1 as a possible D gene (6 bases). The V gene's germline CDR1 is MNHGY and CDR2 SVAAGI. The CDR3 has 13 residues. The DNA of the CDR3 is TGTGCCAACAGTCATGAGGGGGATCAGCCCCAGCATTTT. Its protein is CANSHEGDQPQHF.

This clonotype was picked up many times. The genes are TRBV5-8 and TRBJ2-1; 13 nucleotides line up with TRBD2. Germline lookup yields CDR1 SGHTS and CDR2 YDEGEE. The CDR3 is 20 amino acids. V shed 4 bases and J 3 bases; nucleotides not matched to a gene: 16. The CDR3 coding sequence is TGTGCCAGCAGCCACGAAGGGACTAGCGGGGCCTGGGGGGTCTACAATGAGCAGTTCTTC. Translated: CASSHEGTSGAWGVYNEQFF.

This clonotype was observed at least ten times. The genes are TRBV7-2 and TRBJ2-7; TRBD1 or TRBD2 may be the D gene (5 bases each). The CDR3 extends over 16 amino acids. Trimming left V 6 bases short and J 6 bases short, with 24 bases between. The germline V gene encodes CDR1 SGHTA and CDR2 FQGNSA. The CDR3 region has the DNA TGTGCCAGCAGTTCCACCCCCGGGACCTTCACCAGCGAGCAGTACTTC. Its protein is CASSSTPGTFTSEQYF.

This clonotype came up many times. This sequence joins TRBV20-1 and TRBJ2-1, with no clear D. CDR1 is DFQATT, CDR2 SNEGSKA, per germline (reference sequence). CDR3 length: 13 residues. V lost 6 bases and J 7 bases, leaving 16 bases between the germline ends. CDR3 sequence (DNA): TGCAGTGCCCTACGCTTCTCCGGGAATGAGCAGTTCTTC. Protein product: CSALRFSGNEQFF.

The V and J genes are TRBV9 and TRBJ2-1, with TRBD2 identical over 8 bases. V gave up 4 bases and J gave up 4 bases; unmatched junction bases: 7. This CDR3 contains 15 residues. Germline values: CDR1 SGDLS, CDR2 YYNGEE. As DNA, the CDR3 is TGTGCCAGCAGCCCCCGACTAGCGTCTTACAATGAGCAGTTCTTC. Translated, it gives CASSPRLASYNEQFF.

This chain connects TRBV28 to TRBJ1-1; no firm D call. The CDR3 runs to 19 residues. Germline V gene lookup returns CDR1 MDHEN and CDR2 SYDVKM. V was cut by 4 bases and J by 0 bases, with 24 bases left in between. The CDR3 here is CASSYSTLRSEGLNTEAFF. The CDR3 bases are TGTGCCAGCAGTTACTCGACCCTAAGAAGCGAAGGGCTGAACACTGAAGCTTTCTTT.

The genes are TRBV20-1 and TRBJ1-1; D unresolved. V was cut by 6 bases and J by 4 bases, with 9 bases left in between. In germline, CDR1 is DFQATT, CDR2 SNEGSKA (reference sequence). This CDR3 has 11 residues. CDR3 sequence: CSAKRVTEAFF. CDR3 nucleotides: TGCAGTGCAAAGAGGGTCACTGAAGCTTTCTTT.

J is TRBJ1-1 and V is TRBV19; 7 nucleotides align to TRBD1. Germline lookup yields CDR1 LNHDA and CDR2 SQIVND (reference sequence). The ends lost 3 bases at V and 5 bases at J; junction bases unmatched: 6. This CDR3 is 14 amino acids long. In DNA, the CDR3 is TGTGCCAGTAGTATCGGCAGGGGGTTGACTGAAGCTTTCTTT. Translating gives CASSIGRGLTEAFF.

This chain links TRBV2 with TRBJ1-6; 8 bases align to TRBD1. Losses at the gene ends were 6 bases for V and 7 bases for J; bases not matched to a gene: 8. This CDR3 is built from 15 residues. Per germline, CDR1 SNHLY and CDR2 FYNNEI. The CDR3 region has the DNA TGTGCCAGCAGATATGACAGGGGAGGAAATTCACCCCTCCACTTT. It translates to CASRYDRGGNSPLHF.

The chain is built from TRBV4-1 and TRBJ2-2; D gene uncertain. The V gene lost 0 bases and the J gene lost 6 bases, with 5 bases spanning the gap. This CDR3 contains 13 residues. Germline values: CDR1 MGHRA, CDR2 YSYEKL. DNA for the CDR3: TGCGCCAGCAGCCAAGATCGGGCCGGGGAGCTGTTTTTT. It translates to CASSQDRAGELFF.

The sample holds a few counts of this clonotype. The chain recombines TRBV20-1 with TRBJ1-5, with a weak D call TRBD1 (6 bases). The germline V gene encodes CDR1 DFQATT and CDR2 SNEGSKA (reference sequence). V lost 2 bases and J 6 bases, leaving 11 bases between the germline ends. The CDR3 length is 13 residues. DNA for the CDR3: TGCAGTGCTAGATCGGGGGGCGGTCAGCCCCAGCATTTT. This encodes CSARSGGGQPQHF.

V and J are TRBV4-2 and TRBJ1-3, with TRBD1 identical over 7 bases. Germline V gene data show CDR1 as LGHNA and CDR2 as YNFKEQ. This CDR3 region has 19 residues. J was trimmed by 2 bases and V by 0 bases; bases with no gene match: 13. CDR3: CASSQEPNQRGTAGNTIYF. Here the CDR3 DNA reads TGTGCCAGCAGCCAAGAGCCTAACCAGCGGGGGACAGCTGGAAACACCATATATTTT.

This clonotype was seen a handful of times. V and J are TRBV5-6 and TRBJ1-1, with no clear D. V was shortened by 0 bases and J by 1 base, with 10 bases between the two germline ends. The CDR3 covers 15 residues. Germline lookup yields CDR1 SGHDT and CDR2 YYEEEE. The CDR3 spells CASSLVWARNTEAFF. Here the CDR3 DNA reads TGTGCCAGCAGCTTGGTGTGGGCACGGAACACTGAAGCTTTCTTT.

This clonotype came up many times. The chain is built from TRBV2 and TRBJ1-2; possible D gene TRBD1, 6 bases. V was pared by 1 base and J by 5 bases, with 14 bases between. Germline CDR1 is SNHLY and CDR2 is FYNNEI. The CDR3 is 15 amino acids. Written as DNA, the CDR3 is TGTGCCAGCAGTGAAGGCCAAACAGGGTTATATGGCTACACCTTC. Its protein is CASSEGQTGLYGYTF.

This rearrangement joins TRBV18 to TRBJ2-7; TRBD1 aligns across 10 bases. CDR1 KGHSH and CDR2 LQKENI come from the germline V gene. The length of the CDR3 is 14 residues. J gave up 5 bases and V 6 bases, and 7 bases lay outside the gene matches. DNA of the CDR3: TGTGCCAGCTCCCTAGGACAGGGGGGGGACGAGCAGTACTTC. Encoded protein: CASSLGQGGDEQYF.

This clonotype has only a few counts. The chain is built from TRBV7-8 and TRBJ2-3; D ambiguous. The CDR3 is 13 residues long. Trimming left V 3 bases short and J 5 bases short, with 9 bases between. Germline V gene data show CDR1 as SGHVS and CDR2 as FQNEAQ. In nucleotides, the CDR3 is TGTGCCAGCAGCTTGGCTCTAGAAGATACGCAGTATTTT. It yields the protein CASSLALEDTQYF.